What follows is one TCR beta chain and its context. These data come from a study of blood T cell repertoires in COVID-19. Authors' processing steps: The assay estimated nucleated cells by amplifying reference gene primers. TCRdb's table, derived via immunoSEQ multiplex PCR, lists solely in-frame clones and lacks some. That table is the source of V, J and clone size, and D and trimming were worked out from the DNA. This table holds fewer than 80,000 clones, about nine tenths found once. The clonotype originates from a human donor in a cohort sampled during active COVID-19. The sample taken for sequencing was peripheral blood.

CDR3 in DNA: TGTGCCAGCAGCTTACTCTTACAGGAGAAGGGCACTGAAGCTTTCTTT. The encoded protein is CASSLLLQEKGTEAFF. This chain joins TRBV7-2 and TRBJ1-1, with a tentative D call TRBD1 (5 bases). The CDR3 contains 16 residues. The germline CDR1 and CDR2 sequences are SGHTA and FQGNSA. V lost 2 bases, J lost 4 bases, and 17 bases lay in between. Combining the CDR3 with reference TRBV7-2 and TRBJ1-1 gives the whole variable domain GAGVSQSPSNKVTEKGKDVELRCDPISGHTALYWYRQSLGQGLEFLIYFQGNSAPDKSGLPSDRFSAERTGGSVSTLTIQRTQQEDSAVYLCASSLLLQEKGTEAFFGQGTRLTVV.